These 24 T cell receptor beta chains share one sample of origin, sequenced in a study of Tregs in tolerant kidney transplant recipients. Mixed chimerism was transient after nonmyeloablative marrow transplants from related graft donors. Assay: immunoSEQ multiplex PCR; the TCRdb copy retains only in-frame clones and omits some. The sample totals about 15,000 clones; its top ten clones hold approximately 3.4%. Sequenced here: CD4+ T cells from blood (PBMCs), sampled 12 months after the transplant. The receptors shown here come from a human patient who received a combined kidney and bone marrow transplant. Some T cells may be supplied by the graft donor.

Notes on this clone: The CDR3 is cut off 3 residues early in the read; its end comes from the germline J gene. The chain employs TRBV20-1 and TRBJ2-3; 8 positions agree with TRBD1. The trim removed 8 bases at V and 1 base at J, leaving 2 bases unmatched. The CDR3 extends over 12 amino acids. Germline V gene lookup returns CDR1 DFQATT and CDR2 SNEGSKA (reference sequence). The CDR3 bases that were read are TGCAGTCCACAGGGGGGCACAGATACG. Its protein product is CSPQGGTDT. The entire CDR3 protein is CSPQGGTDTQYF.

A remark on this clone: Mismatch with germline at one junction end may stem from a read error. The missing CDR3 end, 3 residues past where the read stops, is filled in from the germline J gene. J is TRBJ2-7 and V is TRBV20-1; D possibly corresponds to TRBD2 (5 bases). Germline V CDR1 and CDR2: DFQATT, SNEGSKA (reference sequence). CDR3 size: 11 residues. CDR3 DNA (partial): TGCAGTGCGAGAGGGCTCTACGAG. Amino acids: CSARGLYE. The complete CDR3 sequence is CSARGLYEQYF.

Points on this clone: The sequenced fragment ends 3 residues before the CDR3 boundary, so the rest is inferred from the germline J gene. The chain has TRBV19 and TRBJ1-3; 7 bases agree with TRBD1. The CDR3 length is 18 residues. CDR1 is LNHDA, CDR2 SQIVND, per germline (reference sequence). Germline trimming cut 3 bases from V and 0 bases from J; bases unmatched to any gene: 11. The sequenced part of the CDR3 DNA is TGTGCCAGTAGTATCCCGCCGGGACAGATCCACTCTGGAAACACC. Amino acids: CASSIPPGQIHSGNT. The full CDR3 protein is CASSIPPGQIHSGNTIYF.

On this clone itself: The read is 3 residues too short to cover the CDR3 end, so that end is filled in from the germline J gene. This chain links TRBV12-3 or TRBV12-4 with TRBJ1-5; a weak D match, TRBD1 (6 bases). V was pared by 1 base and J by 0 bases, with 13 bases between. The CDR3 runs 17 residues. The CDR3 sequence: CASSLVGAPSSNQPQHF. CDR3 DNA, as far as it was read: TGTGCCAGCAGTTTAGTGGGGGCCCCCTCTAGCAATCAGCCC.

On this clone itself: The read ends 3 residues before the CDR3 terminus; that terminus is restored from the germline J gene. The chain uses TRBV7-2 and TRBJ2-3; TRBD2 matches at 10 bases. Per the germline V gene, CDR1 is SGHTA and CDR2 is FQGNSA. This CDR3 contains 15 residues. V lost 5 bases to trimming and J lost 2 bases; unmatched junction nucleotides: 4. The part of the CDR3 DNA that was read is TGTGCCAGCAGCAAGCGGGAGGGTTACACAGATACG. This gives the protein CASSKREGYTDT. The entire CDR3 sequence reads CASSKREGYTDTQYF.

The CDR3 bases that were read are TGTGCCACCAAAAGGGGGGGCTCCTACTCTGGGGCCAACGTC. Amino acid sequence: CATKRGGSYSGANV. The CDR3, in full, reads CATKRGGSYSGANVLTF. This chain connects TRBV28 to TRBJ2-6; a possible D gene is TRBD2 (7 bases). The read gets to within 3 residues of the CDR3 end, and the germline J gene fills in the rest. CDR1 and CDR2 from the germline V gene are MDHEN and SYDVKM. V shed 10 bases and J shed 0 bases, with 19 bases lying between them. This CDR3 has 17 amino acids. Filled out from reference TRBV28 and TRBJ2-6, the complete variable domain reads DVKVTQSSRYLVKRTGEKVFLECVQDMDHENMFWYRQDPGLGLRLIYFSYDVKMKEKGDIPEGYSVSREKKERFSLILESASTNQTSMYLCATKRGGSYSGANVLTFGAGSRLTVL.

Points on this clone: Read coverage stops 3 residues before the CDR3 terminus; the germline J gene supplies the remainder. The genes are TRBV5-6 and TRBJ2-5; no clear D gene. Germline-derived CDR1 and CDR2 are SGHDT and YYEEEE. Deletions cut 1 base from V and 5 bases from J, with 3 bases between. The CDR3 has 11 residues. The CDR3 bases that were read are TGTGCCAGCAGCTTGCGGGAGACC. As protein: CASSLRET. The entire CDR3 protein is CASSLRETQYF.

A word on this clone: The read finishes 3 residues shy of the CDR3 end, and the germline J gene is used to complete it. The chain has TRBV20-1 and TRBJ2-3; TRBD2 agrees at 10 bases. Germline values: CDR1 DFQATT, CDR2 SNEGSKA (reference sequence). J was trimmed by 4 bases and V by 6 bases; bases with no gene match: 10. The CDR3 is made up of 15 amino acids. CDR3 in amino acids: CSATLPSGRPDTQYF. CDR3 bases read: TGCAGTGCCACCCTGCCTAGCGGGAGACCAGATACG.

This clone is deemed medium-sized (0.01 to 0.1%) by its frequency. Read data end 3 residues before the CDR3 end; the end is taken from the germline J gene. This chain joins TRBV18 and TRBJ2-1; 10 bases align to TRBD1. The germline V gene encodes CDR1 KGHSH and CDR2 LQKENI. The CDR3 is 14 amino acids. V dropped 3 bases and J dropped 7; count of bases not matched to a gene: 3. The CDR3 reads CASSPGQGRNEQFF. CDR3 bases read: TGTGCCAGCTCACCGGGACAGGGGCGGAATGAG.

Comment on this clone: The read ends 3 residues early relative to the CDR3; the germline J gene fills the gap. The rearrangement links TRBV7-6 to TRBJ1-3, with D unclear. This CDR3 comprises 15 residues. The ends were cut back, 0 bases at V and 0 bases at J, with 6 bases in the middle. Germline-derived CDR1 and CDR2 are SGHVS and FNYEAQ. The DNA read from the CDR3 is TGTGCCAGCAGCTTAGCTCACAGCTCTGGAAACACC. This encodes CASSLAHSSGNT. The whole CDR3 is CASSLAHSSGNTIYF. Variable domain in full (rest from reference TRBV7-6 and TRBJ1-3): GAGVSQSPRYKVTKRGQDVALRCDPISGHVSLYWYRQALGQGPEFLTYFNYEAQQDKSGLPNDRFSAERPEGSISTLTIQRTEQRDSAMYRCASSLAHSSGNTIYFGEGSWLTVV.

For this clone: The CDR3 end lies 3 residues beyond the end of the read and is filled in from the germline J gene. V and J are TRBV2 and TRBJ1-2; D possibly corresponds to TRBD1 (6 bases). Germline CDR1 reads SNHLY; CDR2 reads FYNNEI. The CDR3 is 11 residues long. V was pared by 11 bases and J by 7 bases, with 14 bases between. CDR3 amino acids: CAGHRVIGYTF. The part of the CDR3 DNA that was read is TGTGCCGGACACAGGGTTATTGGC.

As regards this clone: The read terminates 3 residues before the CDR3 end, so the remaining end is supplied by the germline J gene. The rearrangement uses TRBV9 and TRBJ1-2; D ambiguous. CDR3 size: 14 residues. The V end was cut by 0 bases, the J end by 4 bases, with 10 bases between. Germline V CDR1 and CDR2: SGDLS, YYNGEE. The part of the CDR3 DNA that was read is TGTGCCAGCAGCGTAGTCCCAGGTGGCTATGGC. Its translation is CASSVVPGGYG. The complete CDR3 reads CASSVVPGGYGYTF.

In the case of this clone: The CDR3 goes on 3 residues after the read ends, and that part is filled in from the germline J gene. The rearrangement links TRBV20-1 to TRBJ2-1; 11 nucleotides line up with TRBD2. This CDR3 has 16 amino acids. V shed 8 bases and J 1 base; nucleotides not matched to a gene: 10. Germline loops: CDR1 DFQATT, CDR2 SNEGSKA (reference sequence). The covered CDR3 bases are TGCAGTACCCAGGGGACTAGCGGCTTTTCCTACAATGAG. Translation gives CSTQGTSGFSYNE. The full CDR3 sequence reads CSTQGTSGFSYNEQFF.

With respect to this clone: The read ends 3 residues before the CDR3 terminus; that terminus is restored from the germline J gene. V and J are TRBV20-1 and TRBJ2-1, with 13 bases fitting TRBD2. With 7 bases clipped from V and 9 bases from J, the junction kept 12 bases outside the gene matches. This CDR3 comprises 15 residues. CDR1 is DFQATT, CDR2 SNEGSKA, per germline (reference sequence). The sequenced CDR3 bases are TGCAGTGTTCCCACGGGACTAGCGGGATTGCGTGAG. This sequence encodes CSVPTGLAGLRE. The full CDR3 protein reads CSVPTGLAGLREQFF.

Of note for this clone: The read falls 3 residues short of the CDR3 end, and the missing part is taken from the germline J gene. The V and J genes are TRBV29-1 and TRBJ2-1; TRBD1 matches 8 bases. The CDR3 consists of 15 residues. The germline V gene encodes CDR1 SQVTM and CDR2 ANQGSEA. V was clipped by 3 bases and J by 4 bases; unmatched bases: 8. CDR3 bases read: TGCAGCGTTGAGGGGTCAGGACAGGGTTACAATGAG. Translating gives CSVEGSGQGYNE. From start to end, the CDR3 is CSVEGSGQGYNEQFF.

About this clone: The sequence runs out 3 residues before the end of the CDR3; the remainder is reconstructed from the germline J gene. This specimen includes other DNA sequences encoding the same CDR3. The rearrangement joins TRBV18 to TRBJ2-7; 11 nucleotides line up with TRBD1. Trimming removed 4 bases from V and 0 bases from J; junction bases left unmatched: 2. CDR3 length equals 15 residues. Looked up from germline, CDR1 is KGHSH and CDR2 is LQKENI. The covered CDR3 bases are TGTGCCAGCTCACTGGGACAGGGGGTCTCCTACGAG. Translating gives CASSLGQGVSYE. The complete CDR3 sequence is CASSLGQGVSYEQYF.

A word on this clone: The read ends 3 residues early relative to the CDR3; the germline J gene fills the gap. V and J are TRBV20-1 and TRBJ2-5; D might be TRBD1 (6 bases). The germline V gene encodes CDR1 DFQATT and CDR2 SNEGSKA (reference sequence). This CDR3 has 14 amino acids. Trimming cost V 6 bases and J 6 bases, with 20 bases left between them. CDR3 DNA, as far as it was read: TGCAGTGCATTGGACAGCGCTACCTCAAAGACC. Translated: CSALDSATSKT. The full CDR3 protein reads CSALDSATSKTQYF.

Regarding this clone: Sequencing ends 3 residues short of the CDR3 end; the germline J gene provides the rest. The J gene is TRBJ2-2, the V gene TRBV6-1; the match to TRBD2 covers 7 bases. Germline loops: CDR1 MNHNS, CDR2 SASEGT. Unmatched junction bases numbered 0, after V lost 1 base and J lost 1 base. The CDR3 contains 15 residues. CDR3 DNA (partial): TGTGCCAGCAGTGAAGGCGGGGGGAACACCGGGGAG. Amino acids: CASSEGGGNTGE. The full CDR3 sequence reads CASSEGGGNTGELFF.

Concerning this clone itself: Sequencing ends 3 residues short of the CDR3 end; the germline J gene provides the rest. The chain employs TRBV20-1 and TRBJ2-7; weak D call: TRBD2 (6 bases). Germline-derived CDR1 and CDR2 are DFQATT and SNEGSKA (reference sequence). The germline V and J ends were trimmed by 3 bases and 6 bases, with 15 bases remaining between them. The CDR3 is made up of 13 amino acids. The CDR3 spells CSASRDWVGEQYF. The sequenced part of the CDR3 DNA is TGCAGTGCTAGCAGGGACTGGGTCGGCGAG.

A word on this clone: Sequencing ends 3 residues short of the CDR3 end; the germline J gene provides the rest. V and J are TRBV9 and TRBJ2-6, with D perhaps matching TRBD2 (6 bases). V shed 3 bases and J shed 0 bases, with 16 bases lying between them. The CDR3 contains 18 residues. Germline CDR1 is SGDLS and CDR2 is YYNGEE. The CDR3 spells CASSESGGSSSGANVLTF. The DNA read from the CDR3 is TGTGCCAGCAGCGAAAGCGGAGGGTCTAGCTCTGGGGCCAACGTC.

About this clone itself: Additional DNA sequences in this sample encode the identical CDR3. Incomplete CDR3 DNA: TGCAGTGCTAAAGGACTCAGCACAGATACG. This encodes CSAKGLSTDT. From start to end, the CDR3 is CSAKGLSTDTQYF. The V and J genes are TRBV20-1 and TRBJ2-3; maybe TRBD2 (5 bases). Read coverage stops 3 residues before the CDR3 terminus; the germline J gene supplies the remainder. Trimming shortened V by 4 bases and J by 0 bases, and 8 bases separated the two germline ends. The CDR3 has 13 residues. CDR1 is DFQATT and CDR2 is SNEGSKA in the germline V gene (reference sequence).

Considering frequency, this clone is medium-sized. Coverage ceases 3 residues before the CDR3 finishes, and the germline J gene fills in the end. The genes are TRBV20-1 and TRBJ1-5; D perhaps matches TRBD1 (5 bases). Germline-derived CDR1 and CDR2 are DFQATT and SNEGSKA (reference sequence). The CDR3 runs 13 residues. V shed 5 bases and J shed 0 bases, with 8 bases lying between them. The CDR3 here is CSAVDSSNQPQHF. Incomplete CDR3 DNA: TGCAGTGCTGTCGACAGTAGCAATCAGCCC.

For this clone: The read falls 3 residues short of the CDR3 end, and the missing part is taken from the germline J gene. The rearrangement uses TRBV19 and TRBJ2-5; 9 bases agree with TRBD1. This CDR3 comprises 14 residues. Germline trimming cut 6 bases from V and 7 bases from J; bases unmatched to any gene: 9. In germline, CDR1 is LNHDA, CDR2 SQIVND (reference sequence). This chain's CDR3 is CASSEGQGFGTQYF. CDR3 DNA, as far as it was read: TGTGCCAGTAGCGAGGGACAGGGATTTGGGACC.

Points on this clone: A read error may produce the germline difference seen at one junction end. The CDR3 end lies 3 residues beyond the end of the read and is filled in from the germline J gene. The chain uses TRBV4-2 and TRBJ2-3; TRBD2 might be the D (7 bases). Germline assignment: CDR1 LGHNA and CDR2 YNFKEQ. The CDR3 spans 16 residues. The CDR3 loop is CASSQDGGGRSDTQYF. The CDR3 DNA, read in part, is TGCGCCAGCAGCCAAGATGGGGGCGGGAGATCAGATACG.